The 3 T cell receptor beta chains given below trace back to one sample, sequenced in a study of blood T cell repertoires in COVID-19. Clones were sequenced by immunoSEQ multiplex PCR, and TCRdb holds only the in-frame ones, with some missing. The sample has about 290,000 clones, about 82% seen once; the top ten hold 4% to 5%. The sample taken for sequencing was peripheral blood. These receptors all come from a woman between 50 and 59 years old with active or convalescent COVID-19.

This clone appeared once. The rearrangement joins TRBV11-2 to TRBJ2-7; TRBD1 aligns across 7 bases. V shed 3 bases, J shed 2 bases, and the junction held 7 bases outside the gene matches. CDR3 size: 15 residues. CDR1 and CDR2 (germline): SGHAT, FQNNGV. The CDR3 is CASSFATGTAYEQYF. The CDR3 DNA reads TGTGCCAGCAGCTTTGCTACTGGGACAGCCTACGAGCAGTACTTC.

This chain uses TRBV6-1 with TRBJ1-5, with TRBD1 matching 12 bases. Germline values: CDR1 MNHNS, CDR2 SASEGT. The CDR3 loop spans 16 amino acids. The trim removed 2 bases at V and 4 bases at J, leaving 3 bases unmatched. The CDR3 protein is CASSERDRGRNQPQHF. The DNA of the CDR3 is TGTGCCAGCAGTGAAAGGGACAGGGGGCGTAATCAGCCCCAGCATTTT.

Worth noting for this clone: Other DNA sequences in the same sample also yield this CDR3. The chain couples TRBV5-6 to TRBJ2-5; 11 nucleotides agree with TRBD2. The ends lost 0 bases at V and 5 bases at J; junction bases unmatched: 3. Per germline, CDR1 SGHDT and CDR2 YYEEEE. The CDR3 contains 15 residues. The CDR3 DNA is TGTGCCAGCAGCTTGGTAGCGGGAGGGCGGGAGACCCAGTACTTC. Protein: CASSLVAGGRETQYF.